The 10 T cell receptor beta chains below come from one sample, sequenced in a study of T-cell reconstitution after alpha-beta-depleted transplantation in children. It was with unique molecular identifiers that the TCRbeta library was prepared. From the PCR reads, TCRdb called clonotypes with MiXCR, one entry per CDR3 protein. This table holds around 210,000 distinct CDR3 sequences, roughly 6.6% found once. Sequencing was performed on PBMCs, taken before TCRalphabeta/CD19-depleted stem cell transplant. Every receptor here comes from a boy between 2 and 15 years old with acute lymphoblastic leukemia, due to receive a stem cell transplant.

Ten or more counts support this clonotype. This chain joins TRBV28 and TRBJ1-5; D possibly corresponds to TRBD1 (6 bases). This CDR3 is built from 13 residues. V lost 6 bases and J lost 10, with 16 bases in between. The germline CDR1 and CDR2 sequences are MDHEN and SYDVKM. This CDR3 reads CASRGGPGLPQHF. The CDR3, as DNA: TGTGCCAGCAGGGGGGGGCCGGGGCTACCCCAGCATTTT.

This clonotype occurred a few times. The rearrangement uses TRBV4-3 and TRBJ2-6; D gene uncertain. The CDR3 loop spans 16 amino acids. V shed 2 bases and J shed 0 bases, with 8 bases lying between them. Germline values: CDR1 LGHNA, CDR2 YSLEER. The CDR3 nucleotides are TGCGCCAGCAGCCAATCGTTTGGCTCTGGGGCCAACGTCCTGACTTTC. Translated: CASSQSFGSGANVLTF.

This clonotype was seen a few times. The V call is TRBV4-1, the J call TRBJ1-4, with TRBD1 matching 8 bases. Germline V CDR1 and CDR2: MGHRA, YSYEKL. The CDR3 runs 15 residues. V shed 1 base and J 2 bases; nucleotides not matched to a gene: 0. This CDR3 is CASSQAGGTNEKLFF. The CDR3 region has the DNA TGCGCCAGCAGCCAAGCAGGGGGCACTAATGAAAAACTGTTTTTT.

This clonotype was counted ten times or more. CDR3 loop: CASKEDSKFYEQYF. Here the CDR3 DNA reads TGTGCCAGCAAGGAAGACAGTAAATTCTACGAGCAGTACTTC. V usage is TRBV6-5 and J usage is TRBJ2-7; possible D gene TRBD1, 5 bases. V shed 7 bases and J shed 3 bases, with 16 bases lying between them. Germline loops: CDR1 MNHEY, CDR2 SVGAGI. This CDR3 spans 14 amino acids.

In this sample, this clonotype turned up many times. The V call is TRBV5-1, the J call TRBJ2-2; a possible D gene is TRBD2 (5 bases). CDR3 size: 14 residues. Germline assignment: CDR1 SGHRS and CDR2 YFSETQ. Trimming stripped 0 bases from V and 5 bases from J, with 8 bases between. The DNA of the CDR3 is TGCGCCAGCAGCTTGGTGGAGGAAACCGGGGAGCTGTTTTTT. Protein: CASSLVEETGELFF.

This clonotype has only a few counts. This chain connects TRBV13 to TRBJ2-1; maybe TRBD2 (6 bases). Germline CDR1 PRHDT, CDR2 FYEKMQ (reference sequence). Trimming stripped 4 bases from V and 1 base from J, with 17 bases between. CDR3 length equals 17 residues. CDR3: CASSWRTNQNSYNEQFF. The CDR3 DNA is TGTGCCAGCAGCTGGCGGACTAACCAAAATTCCTACAATGAGCAGTTCTTC.

V usage is TRBV20-1 and J usage is TRBJ1-5, with 10 bases that match TRBD1. Germline V lookup: CDR1 DFQATT, CDR2 SNEGSKA (reference sequence). With 5 bases clipped from V and 2 bases from J, the junction kept 3 bases outside the gene matches. CDR3 length: 14 residues. The CDR3 nucleotides read TGCAGTGCTGGACAGGGGGGCGGCAATCAGCCCCAGCATTTT. It yields the protein CSAGQGGGNQPQHF.

Comment on this clonotype: An end of the junction differs from the germline gene, which may be a read error. V usage is TRBV19 and J usage is TRBJ1-6; the D is unclear. Germline V gene data show CDR1 as LNHDA and CDR2 as SQIVND (reference sequence). This CDR3 region has 15 residues. The CDR3 DNA is TGTGCCAGTAGCATCGGACGGTTTTATAATACACCCCTCCACTTT. Its translation is CASSIGRFYNTPLHF. The full variable domain, with the rest looked up from reference TRBV19 and TRBJ1-6, is DGGITQSPKYLFRKEGQNVTLSCEQNLNHDAMYWYRQDPGQGLRLIYYSQIVNDFQKGDIAEGYSVSREKKESFPLTVTSAQKNPTAFYLCASSIGRFYNTPLHFGNGTRLTVT.

Of note for this clonotype: Since a much larger clone is just one base distant, this may be a read error. The J gene is TRBJ2-5, the V gene TRBV28, with unresolved D. The germline gives CDR1 MDHEN, CDR2 SYDVKM. This CDR3 contains 13 residues. The CDR3 DNA sequence: TGTGCCTGCAGTCTCCGTTTGGGAGAGACCCAGTACTTC. Encoded protein: CACSLRLGETQYF.

This clonotype was seen many times. The chain uses TRBV12-3 or TRBV12-4 and TRBJ2-3; TRBD2 aligns across 9 bases. The V gene end was trimmed by 0 bases and the J gene end by 2 bases; junction bases not matched to a gene: 9. CDR3 size: 18 residues. CDR3 loop: CASSLALRAGGPTDTQYF. The CDR3 DNA follows: TGTGCCAGCAGTTTAGCGCTTCGCGCGGGGGGGCCCACAGATACGCAGTATTTT.